The clone carrying this T cell receptor beta chain has at least ten counts. What it binds is unknown. The CDR3 contains 13 residues. Between the trimmed V and J ends, which lost 6 bases and 9 bases, there was a span of 18 bases. CDR1 is DFQATT, CDR2 SNEGSKA, per germline (reference sequence). An absence of ophthalmopathy progression within 18 months meant stable Graves' hyperthyroidism. Exclusions: uncontrolled infection, other autoimmune disease, pregnancy, lactation. These data are taken from a study of T cells in Graves' hyperthyroidism and ophthalmopathy. Study-level background: The blood sample was taken at first diagnosis, before treatment began.

RNA transcripts provided the source from which TCR beta CDR3 regions were amplified. HTBI primers were the set used in a first-round RT-PCR of the TCR CDR3. From the multiplex PCR reads, TCRdb called clonotypes with MiXCR, one entry per CDR3 protein. The table includes hundreds of thousands of distinct CDR3 sequences, 13% to 15% detected once. Regarding the study as a whole: Most clonotypes that expanded in the thyroid above 0.001 also showed up in blood.

The clonotype was recovered from a woman younger than 35 with Graves' hyperthyroidism. This sequence joins TRBV20-1 and TRBJ2-1; TRBD1 or TRBD2 may be the D gene (6 bases each). The specimen sequenced was blood. CDR3 protein: CSASGARGGEQFF. CDR3 nucleotides: TGCAGTGCCTCGGGGGCGCGGGGTGGTGAGCAGTTCTTC.